This TCR beta chain comes out of a study of blood T cells in healthy people across ages. In the case of this clonotype: What it binds is unknown.

The CDR3 has 16 residues. J was trimmed by 7 bases and V by 5 bases; bases with no gene match: 13. A second PCR of 7 to 11 cycles used a sample-barcoded 5' primer and a J-beta primer mix. Through a template-switch adaptor with 12 random nucleotides, each cDNA molecule received a tag. From the 5' RACE reads, TCRdb called clonotypes with MiXCR, one entry per CDR3 protein. The sample includes roughly 1.9 million distinct CDR3 sequences, about two fifths of them seen just once. Study observations and caveats: Because sorting was not performed, PBMCs prevented conclusive naive versus antigen-experienced comparison. Observed TCR beta diversity per million T cells went down as age went up. This fall followed a roughly linear course with age. When one million T cells were used, diversity estimates were thought to be underestimates.

The receptor's source is a human donor in good health. Sequences were obtained from blood. The chain is built from TRBV12-3 or TRBV12-4 and TRBJ2-1; 8 nucleotides line up with TRBD1. The CDR3 protein is CASSPTGGKDGNEQFF. CDR3 nucleotides: TGTGCCAGCAGTCCTACAGGGGGGAAGGATGGGAATGAGCAGTTCTTC.